One sample yielded the 10 T cell receptor beta chains listed below, sequenced in a study of blood T cells in healthy people across ages. Primers used in a second PCR of roughly 6 to 11 cycles were a sample-barcoded 5' primer and a J-beta primer mix. TCRdb fed the 5' RACE reads into MiXCR, producing one record per CDR3 protein. This sample has 650,000 to 700,000 distinct CDR3 sequences, with 32% found just once. Input material: blood. All receptors derive from a woman of 80 years or more in good health.

Ten or more counts support this clonotype. The chain links TRBV30 to TRBJ1-2, with D possibly being TRBD1 (6 bases). The CDR3 has 14 amino acids. In germline, CDR1 is GTSNPN, CDR2 SVGIG (reference sequence). V gave up 0 bases and J gave up 8 bases, with 16 bases separating them. The CDR3 nucleotides read TGTGCCTGGAGTGTAGACAGGCGCCTAGGGGGCTACACCTTC. Amino acid sequence: CAWSVDRRLGGYTF. Using reference TRBV30 and TRBJ1-2 for the parts outside the CDR3, the full variable domain is SQTIHQWPATLVQPVGSPLSLECTVEGTSNPNLYWYRQAAGRGLQLLFYSVGIGQISSEVPQNLSASRPQDRQFILSSKKLLLSDSGFYLCAWSVDRRLGGYTFGSGTRLTVV.

V is TRBV20-1 and J is TRBJ2-1; D is ambiguous. Trimming removed 0 bases at V and 5 bases at J, with 8 bases between. Germline CDR1 is DFQATT and CDR2 is SNEGSKA (reference sequence). This CDR3 region has 13 residues. The CDR3 sequence: CSARDAVHNEQFF. CDR3 nucleotide sequence: TGCAGTGCTAGAGACGCAGTCCACAATGAGCAGTTCTTC.

Comments on this clonotype: A much larger clone differs by one base, so this may be a read error. Here the CDR3 DNA reads TGCAGCGTTGTAAGGGTTGGAGGCTACAACTTC. It encodes CSVVRVGGYNF. V gene TRBV29-1 combines with J gene TRBJ1-2, with D uncertain. The CDR3 totals 11 residues. CDR1 SQVTM and CDR2 ANQGSEA come from the germline V gene.

The chain employs TRBV28 and TRBJ2-7, with TRBD1 matching over 7 bases. The J segment lost 7 bases and the V segment lost 11 bases, leaving 20 bases of the junction unmatched. The CDR3 covers 15 residues. Germline V gives CDR1 MDHEN, CDR2 SYDVKM. The CDR3 sequence: CASSDPRGTYNEQYF. CDR3 bases: TGTGCCTCCTCAGACCCCAGGGGGACCTACAATGAGCAGTACTTC.

The chain joins TRBV6-5 to TRBJ1-2; no firm D call. Deletions cut 0 bases from V and 7 bases from J, with 15 bases between. CDR1 MNHEY and CDR2 SVGAGI come from the germline V gene. The CDR3 spans 15 residues. The DNA for the CDR3 is TGTGCCAGCAGTTACTCCCGAGGAGGAGCAGGTGGCTACACCTTC. Amino acid sequence: CASSYSRGGAGGYTF.

This chain joins TRBV5-1 and TRBJ2-1; 7 bases agree with TRBD2. In germline, CDR1 is SGHRS, CDR2 YFSETQ. CDR3 size: 13 residues. J gave up 12 bases and V 4 bases, and 10 bases lay outside the gene matches. Here the CDR3 reads CASSPGTTPGQFF. The CDR3 DNA follows: TGCGCCAGCAGCCCCGGGACTACCCCCGGGCAGTTCTTC.

This clonotype was seen repeatedly, ten times or more. This chain connects TRBV20-1 to TRBJ2-3, with TRBD2 matching 12 bases. The germline V gene encodes CDR1 DFQATT and CDR2 SNEGSKA (reference sequence). This CDR3 comprises 16 residues. Trimming at V came to 0 bases and at J to 4 bases, leaving 5 bases not matched to a gene. In DNA form, the CDR3 reads TGCAGTGCTAGAGACCCTACTAGCGGGGGGTCAGATACGCAGTATTTT. Protein product: CSARDPTSGGSDTQYF.

This clonotype was seen ten or more times. The rearrangement joins TRBV25-1 to TRBJ2-3; D tentatively fits TRBD1 or TRBD2 (7 bases each). The CDR3 runs to 18 residues. Germline CDR1 reads MGHDK; CDR2 reads SYGVNS. V lost 5 bases and J lost 1, with 22 bases in between. The CDR3 loop is CASSLGGSGRGGTDTQYF. CDR3 sequence (DNA): TGTGCCAGCAGTTTAGGGGGCTCCGGCCGGGGGGGCACAGATACGCAGTATTTT.

On this clonotype itself: A much larger clone differs by one base, so this may be a read error. The V call is TRBV11-2, the J call TRBJ2-4, with 7 bases that match TRBD1. The better agreement between TRBJ2-7 and the DNA end casts doubt on the J call. Germline loops: CDR1 SGHAT, CDR2 FQNNGV. The CDR3 has 15 amino acids. CDR3 residues: CTSAKRGLVGYEQYF. The DNA of the CDR3 is TGTACCAGCGCGAAAAGGGGGCTAGTTGGATACGAGCAGTACTTC.

As regards this clonotype: Given a much more abundant clone one base away, this may be a read error. This sequence joins TRBV25-1 and TRBJ2-1, with TRBD2 matching over 7 bases. Judging by the DNA end, TRBJ2-7 fits better; the J call may be wrong. This CDR3 comprises 14 residues. CDR1 is MGHDK, CDR2 SYGVNS, per germline. The chain's CDR3 is CASLSGGSYNEQYF. The CDR3 bases are TGTGCCAGCTTATCGGGAGGCTCCTACAATGAGCAGTACTTC.